These 7 T cell receptor beta chains share one sample of origin, sequenced in a study of cytomegalovirus exposure and HLA in healthy donors. The PCR contained 60 Vbeta and 13 Jbeta primers. Profiled with immunoSEQ multiplex PCR; TCRdb holds only in-frame clones, not every one. The data show tens of thousands of clones, about 78% seen once. Sequenced input: PBMCs. These receptor sequences come from a woman between 35 and 50 years old in good health and CMV-seronegative.

V gene TRBV4-1 combines with J gene TRBJ2-7; 9 bases fit TRBD1. The germline V gene encodes CDR1 MGHRA and CDR2 YSYEKL. V lost 5 bases and J lost 2; bases outside the gene matches: 7. This CDR3 spans 15 amino acids. The CDR3 DNA is TGCGCCAGCAGCTTCCGGACAGGGGCTGCCTACGAGCAGTACTTC. This codes for CASSFRTGAAYEQYF.

This clone was picked up one time. The gene calls are TRBV7-9 and TRBJ2-7, with D unclear. From germline, CDR1 is SEHNR and CDR2 FQNEAQ (reference sequence). The CDR3 covers 14 residues. Trimming pared 1 base from V and 3 bases from J, leaving 10 bases between. This chain's CDR3 is CASSLVEAVYEQYF. In nucleotides, the CDR3 is TGTGCCAGCAGCTTAGTTGAGGCCGTCTACGAGCAGTACTTC. Filled out from reference TRBV7-9 and TRBJ2-7, the complete variable domain reads DTGVSQNPRHKITKRGQNVTFRCDPISEHNRLYWYRQTLGQGPEFLTYFQNEAQLEKSRLLSDRFSAERPKGSFSTLEIQRTEQGDSAMYLCASSLVEAVYEQYFGPGTRLTVT.

Only a few counts were recorded for this clone. This chain links TRBV7-6 with TRBJ2-2, with D uncertain. Germline values: CDR1 SGHVS, CDR2 FNYEAQ. The CDR3 has 15 amino acids. Between the trimmed V and J ends, which lost 1 base and 6 bases, there was a span of 12 bases. The CDR3 DNA reads as TGTGCCAGCAGCTTAGAGAGGCATTCAGCCGGGGAGCTGTTTTTT. Translated, it gives CASSLERHSAGELFF.

V is TRBV5-6 and J is TRBJ2-1, with 7 bases matching TRBD2. V trimming: 0 bases; J trimming: 5 bases; junction bases outside the gene matches: 5. From germline, CDR1 is SGHDT and CDR2 YYEEEE. CDR3 size: 15 residues. The CDR3 coding sequence is TGTGCCAGCAGCTTGGATGGGAGGGGAAACAATGAGCAGTTCTTC. Its protein is CASSLDGRGNNEQFF.

J is TRBJ1-2 and V is TRBV5-1, with D perhaps TRBD1 (6 bases). The CDR3 covers 13 residues. Germline values: CDR1 SGHRS, CDR2 YFSETQ. The V gene lost 1 base and the J gene lost 6 bases, with 10 bases spanning the gap. CDR3 nucleotide sequence: TGCGCCAGCAGCTTGATTTACAGGGATGGCTACACCTTC. It yields the protein CASSLIYRDGYTF.

CDR3 in DNA: TGCGCCAGCAGCCAATCCCTAGACTTGCTCGAGCAGTACTTC. Protein: CASSQSLDLLEQYF. The genes are TRBV4-3 and TRBJ2-7; D is undetermined. CDR3 length: 14 amino acids. Trimming cost V 2 bases and J 6 bases, with 14 bases left between them. The germline gives CDR1 LGHNA, CDR2 YSLEER.

The V call is TRBV25-1, the J call TRBJ2-7; a possible D gene is TRBD2 (5 bases). Germline CDR1 reads MGHDK; CDR2 reads SYGVNS. Trimming took 4 bases from V and 3 from J, leaving 10 bases between them. There are 13 residues in the CDR3. DNA of the CDR3: TGTGCCAGCAGTGGACGGGAACTCTACGAGCAGTACTTC. Protein product: CASSGRELYEQYF.